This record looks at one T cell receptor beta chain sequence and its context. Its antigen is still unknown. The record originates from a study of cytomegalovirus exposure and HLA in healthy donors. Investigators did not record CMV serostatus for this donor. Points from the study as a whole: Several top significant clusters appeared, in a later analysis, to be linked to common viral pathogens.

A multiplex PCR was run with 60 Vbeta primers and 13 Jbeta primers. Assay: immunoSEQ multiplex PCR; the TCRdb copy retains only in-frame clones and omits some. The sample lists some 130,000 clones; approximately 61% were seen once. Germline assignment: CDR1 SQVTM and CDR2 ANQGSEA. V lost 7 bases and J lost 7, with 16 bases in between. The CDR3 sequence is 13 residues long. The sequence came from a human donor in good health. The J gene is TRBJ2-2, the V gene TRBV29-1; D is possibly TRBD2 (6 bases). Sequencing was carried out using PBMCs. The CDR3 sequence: CSGGTKSGGELFF. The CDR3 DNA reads TGCAGCGGCGGGACGAAAAGTGGCGGGGAGCTGTTTTTT.